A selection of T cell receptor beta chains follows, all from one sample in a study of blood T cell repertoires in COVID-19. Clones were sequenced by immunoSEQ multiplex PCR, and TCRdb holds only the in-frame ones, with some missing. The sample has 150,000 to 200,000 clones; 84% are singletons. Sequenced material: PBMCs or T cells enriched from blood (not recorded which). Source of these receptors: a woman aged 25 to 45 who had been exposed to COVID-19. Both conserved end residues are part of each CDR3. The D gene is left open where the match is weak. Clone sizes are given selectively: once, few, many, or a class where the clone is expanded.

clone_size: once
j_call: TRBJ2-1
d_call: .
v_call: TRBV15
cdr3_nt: TGTGCCACCAGCAGAGAAAAAGCGAAATACAATGAGCAGTTCTTC
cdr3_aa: CATSREKAKYNEQFF

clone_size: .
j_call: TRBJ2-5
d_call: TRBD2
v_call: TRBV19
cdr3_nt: TGTGCCAGTAGTATAGTAGCTAGCGGGGGGGAAGAGACCCAGTACTTC
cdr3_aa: CASSIVASGGEETQYF

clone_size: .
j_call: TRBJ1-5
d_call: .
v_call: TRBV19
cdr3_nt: TGTGCCAGCCTCCCGGGATTTGGCAATCAGCCCCAGCATTTT
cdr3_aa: CASLPGFGNQPQHF

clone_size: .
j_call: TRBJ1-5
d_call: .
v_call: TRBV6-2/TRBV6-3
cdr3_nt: TGTGCCAGCAGTTATACAGGGAGCAATCAGCCCCAGCATTTT
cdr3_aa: CASSYTGSNQPQHF

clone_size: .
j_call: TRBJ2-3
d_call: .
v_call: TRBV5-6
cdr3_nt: TGTGCCAGCAGCTTCGGACTGAACACAGATACGCAGTATTTT
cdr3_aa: CASSFGLNTDTQYF

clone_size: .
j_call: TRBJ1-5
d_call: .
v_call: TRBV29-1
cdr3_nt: TGCAGCGTTGAATGGGTCGAAGGGGAGCCCCAGCATTTT
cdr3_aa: CSVEWVEGEPQHF

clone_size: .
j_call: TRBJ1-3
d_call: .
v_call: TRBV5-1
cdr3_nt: TGCGCCAGCAGCTTGGGACAGCCTGGAAACACCATATATTTT
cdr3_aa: CASSLGQPGNTIYF

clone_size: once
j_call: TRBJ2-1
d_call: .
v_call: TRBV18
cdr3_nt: TGTGCCAGCTCACCACCAGGGGCTAACGGTGAGCAGTTCTTC
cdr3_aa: CASSPPGANGEQFF

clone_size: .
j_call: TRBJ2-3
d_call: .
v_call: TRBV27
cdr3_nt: TGTGCCAGCAGTTCCTTAGAAGTGGATACGCAGTATTTT
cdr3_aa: CASSSLEVDTQYF

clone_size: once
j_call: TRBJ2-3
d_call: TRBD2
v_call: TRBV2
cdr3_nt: TGTGCCAGCAGTGCTCGGACTAGCGGTGTAGGGGATACGCAGTATTTT
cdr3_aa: CASSARTSGVGDTQYF

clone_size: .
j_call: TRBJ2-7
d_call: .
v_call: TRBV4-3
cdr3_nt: TGCGCCAGCAGCCAATACCGAGGTGCACCGTACGAGCAGTACTTC
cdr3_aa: CASSQYRGAPYEQYF

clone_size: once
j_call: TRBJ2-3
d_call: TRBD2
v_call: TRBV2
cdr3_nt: TGTGCCAGCAGTGAATCAGCGGGGGGCCCCACAGATACGCAGTATTTT
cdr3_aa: CASSESAGGPTDTQYF

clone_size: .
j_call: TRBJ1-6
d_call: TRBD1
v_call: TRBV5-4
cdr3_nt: TGTGCCAGCAGCCACGGAAAAGACAGGGAAGGATCACCCCTCCACTTT
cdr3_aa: CASSHGKDREGSPLHF

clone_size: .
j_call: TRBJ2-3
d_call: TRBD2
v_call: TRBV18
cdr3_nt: TGTGCCAGCTCACCAAATCAACTAGCGGGGAGGGATACGCAGTATTTT
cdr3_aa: CASSPNQLAGRDTQYF

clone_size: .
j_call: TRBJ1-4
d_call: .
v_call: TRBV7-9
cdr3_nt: TGTGCCAGCAGCTTAGTGACTCCGGATGAAAAACTGTTTTTT
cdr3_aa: CASSLVTPDEKLFF

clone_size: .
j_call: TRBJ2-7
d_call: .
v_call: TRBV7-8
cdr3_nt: TGTGCCAGCAGCGCTACAGGTTCCGAGCAGTACTTC
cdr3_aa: CASSATGSEQYF

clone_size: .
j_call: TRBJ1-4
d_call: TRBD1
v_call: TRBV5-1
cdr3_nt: TGCGCCAGCAGCTTGGATACAGGGGGCGATGAAAAACTGTTTTTT
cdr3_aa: CASSLDTGGDEKLFF

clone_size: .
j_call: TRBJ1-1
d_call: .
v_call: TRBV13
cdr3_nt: TGTGCCAGCAGCCCGGGACTATCATGGGACACTGAAGCTTTCTTT
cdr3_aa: CASSPGLSWDTEAFF

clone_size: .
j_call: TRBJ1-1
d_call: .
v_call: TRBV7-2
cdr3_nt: TGTGCCAGCAGCTATACGTGGGGGGGCACTGAAGCTTTCTTT
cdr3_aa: CASSYTWGGTEAFF

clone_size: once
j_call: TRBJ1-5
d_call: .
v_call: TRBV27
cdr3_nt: TGTGCCAGCAGTTTATCCCCTCCACGTGTTGGAGGCAATCAGCCCCAGCATTTT
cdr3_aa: CASSLSPPRVGGNQPQHF

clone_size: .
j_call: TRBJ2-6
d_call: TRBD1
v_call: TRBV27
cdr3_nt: TGTGCCAGCAGTTTTATACCTTCGGGACAGGGGAGGTCTGGGGCCAACGTCCTGACTTTC
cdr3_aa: CASSFIPSGQGRSGANVLTF

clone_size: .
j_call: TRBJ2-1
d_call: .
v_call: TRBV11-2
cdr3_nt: TGTGCCAGCAGCTTAGAGCGGGGCCCCTACAATGAGCAGTTCTTC
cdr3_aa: CASSLERGPYNEQFF

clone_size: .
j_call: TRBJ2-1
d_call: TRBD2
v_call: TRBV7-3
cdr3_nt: TGTGCCAGCAGCTTCGGGCCTAGCGGGGTTTACAATGAGCAGTTCTTC
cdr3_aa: CASSFGPSGVYNEQFF

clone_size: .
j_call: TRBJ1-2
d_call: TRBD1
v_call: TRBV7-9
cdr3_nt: TGTGCCAGCAGCCCACGGACAGGGGGTAACTATGGCTACACCTTC
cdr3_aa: CASSPRTGGNYGYTF

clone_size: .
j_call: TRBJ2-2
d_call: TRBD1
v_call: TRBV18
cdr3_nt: TGTGCCAGCTCAACGACAGGGGGCGCGGAGCCCGGGGAGCTGTTTTTT
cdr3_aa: CASSTTGGAEPGELFF

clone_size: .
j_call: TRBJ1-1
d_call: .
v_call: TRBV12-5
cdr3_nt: TGTGCTAGTGGTTTGGTACCCGGGAGTGAAGCTTTCTTT
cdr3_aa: CASGLVPGSEAFF

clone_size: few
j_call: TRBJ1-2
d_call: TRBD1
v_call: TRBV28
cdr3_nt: TGTGCCAGCAGAACAGGGGGTATAAGCTACACCTTC
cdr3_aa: CASRTGGISYTF

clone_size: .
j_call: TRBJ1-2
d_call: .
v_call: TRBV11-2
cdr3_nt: TGTGCCAGCAGCTGGACTCTTTCGGAGGGCTACACCTTC
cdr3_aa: CASSWTLSEGYTF

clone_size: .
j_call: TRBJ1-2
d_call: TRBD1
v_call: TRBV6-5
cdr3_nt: TGTGCCAGCAGTCCTGGACAGGCCGGGGGCTATGGCTACACCTTC
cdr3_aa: CASSPGQAGGYGYTF

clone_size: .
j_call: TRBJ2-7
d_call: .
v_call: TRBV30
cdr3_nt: TGTGCCTGGAGCACACGGGACGAGCAGTACTTC
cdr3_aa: CAWSTRDEQYF

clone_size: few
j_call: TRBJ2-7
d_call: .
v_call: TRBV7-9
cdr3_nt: TGTGCCAGCAGCTACGACACCTACGAGCAGTACTTC
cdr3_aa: CASSYDTYEQYF

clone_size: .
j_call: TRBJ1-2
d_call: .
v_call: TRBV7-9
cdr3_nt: TGTGCCAGCAGTGGGAGTTCCTTCTATGGCTACACCTTC
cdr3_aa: CASSGSSFYGYTF

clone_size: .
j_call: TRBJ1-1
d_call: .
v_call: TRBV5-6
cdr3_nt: TGTGCCAGCAGCTTGTATGCGGTAGGGAACACTGAAGCTTTCTTT
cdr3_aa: CASSLYAVGNTEAFF

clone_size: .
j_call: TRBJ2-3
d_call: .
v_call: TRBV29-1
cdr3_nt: TGCAGCGTTGTTGGGGTTAGCGTCGGTACGCAGTATTTT
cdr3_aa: CSVVGVSVGTQYF

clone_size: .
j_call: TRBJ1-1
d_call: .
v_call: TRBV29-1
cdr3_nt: TGCAGCGTAAGCCCAGTTTTACAGGTCGAAGCTTTCTTT
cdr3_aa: CSVSPVLQVEAFF

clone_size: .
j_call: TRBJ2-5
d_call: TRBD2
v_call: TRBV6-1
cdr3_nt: TGTGCCAGCAGTGAAGTGAGCGGGGGGCCGGAGACCCAGTACTTC
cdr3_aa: CASSEVSGGPETQYF

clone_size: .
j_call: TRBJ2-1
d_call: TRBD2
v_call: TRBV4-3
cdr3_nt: TGCGCCAGCAGCCAAGACCCGGGACTAGCGGGGGGGTACGATGAGCAGTTCTTC
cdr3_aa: CASSQDPGLAGGYDEQFF

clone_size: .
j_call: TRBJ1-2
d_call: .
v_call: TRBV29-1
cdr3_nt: TGCAGCGCCAGAATACAGGGTAACTATGGCTACACCTTC
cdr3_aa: CSARIQGNYGYTF

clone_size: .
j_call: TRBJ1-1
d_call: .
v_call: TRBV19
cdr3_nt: TGTGCCAGCACCCCGGGACGAGGAAATATTTTCAGGGGTCGGGCTTTCTTT
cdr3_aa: CASTPGRGNIFRGRAFF

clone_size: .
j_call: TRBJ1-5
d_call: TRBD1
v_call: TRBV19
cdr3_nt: TGTGCCAGTAGTCGGCGACAGGGTGAAAGCAATCAGCCCCAGCATTTT
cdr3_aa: CASSRRQGESNQPQHF

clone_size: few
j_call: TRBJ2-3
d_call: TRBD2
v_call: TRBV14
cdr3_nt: TGTGCCAGCGGACTAGCGGGGAAGGCAGATACGCAGTATTTT
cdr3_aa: CASGLAGKADTQYF

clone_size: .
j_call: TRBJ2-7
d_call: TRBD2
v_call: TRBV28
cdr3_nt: TGTGCCAGCAGTAAGGCTAGCGGGGGACTGCCCTCCTACGAGCAGTACTTC
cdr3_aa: CASSKASGGLPSYEQYF

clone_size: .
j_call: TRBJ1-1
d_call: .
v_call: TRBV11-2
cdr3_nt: TGTGCCAGCAGCTTAGCCCCTCGTATCACTGAAGCTTTCTTT
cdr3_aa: CASSLAPRITEAFF

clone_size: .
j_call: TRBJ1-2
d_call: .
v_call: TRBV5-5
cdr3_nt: TGTGCCAGCAGCCCTGAGTTCTATGGCTACACCTTC
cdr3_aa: CASSPEFYGYTF

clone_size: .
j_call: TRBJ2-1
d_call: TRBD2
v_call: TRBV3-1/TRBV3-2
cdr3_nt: TGTGCCAGCAGCCAAGTAAGGGAAGGGCTAGCGGGGTCCTACAATGAGCAGTTCTTC
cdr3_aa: CASSQVREGLAGSYNEQFF